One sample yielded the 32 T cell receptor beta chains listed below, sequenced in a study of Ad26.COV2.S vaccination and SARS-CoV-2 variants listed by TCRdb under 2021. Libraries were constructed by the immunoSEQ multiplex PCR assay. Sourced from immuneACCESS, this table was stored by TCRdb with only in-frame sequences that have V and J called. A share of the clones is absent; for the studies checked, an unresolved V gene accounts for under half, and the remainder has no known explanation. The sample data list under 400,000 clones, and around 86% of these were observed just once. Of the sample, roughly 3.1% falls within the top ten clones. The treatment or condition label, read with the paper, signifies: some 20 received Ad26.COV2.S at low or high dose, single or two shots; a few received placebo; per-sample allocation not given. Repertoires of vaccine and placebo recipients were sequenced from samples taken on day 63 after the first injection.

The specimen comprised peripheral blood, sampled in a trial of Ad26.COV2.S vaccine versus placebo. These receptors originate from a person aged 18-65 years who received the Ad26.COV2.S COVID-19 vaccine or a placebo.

The DNA for the CDR3 is TGTGCCAGCAGTACATTCCAGGGCGGCGAGCAGTACTTC. Residues: CASSTFQGGEQYF. The genes are TRBV27 and TRBJ2-7; D might be TRBD1 (5 bases). The germline V gene has CDR1 MNHEY and CDR2 SMNVEV (reference sequence). The CDR3 has 13 amino acids. Trimming stripped 5 bases from V and 6 bases from J, with 14 bases between.

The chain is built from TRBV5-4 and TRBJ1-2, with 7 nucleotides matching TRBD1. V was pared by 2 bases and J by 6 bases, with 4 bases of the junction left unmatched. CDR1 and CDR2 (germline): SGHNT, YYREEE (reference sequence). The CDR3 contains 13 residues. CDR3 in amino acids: CASSFGQGDGYTF. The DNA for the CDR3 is TGTGCCAGCAGCTTTGGCCAGGGGGATGGCTACACCTTC.

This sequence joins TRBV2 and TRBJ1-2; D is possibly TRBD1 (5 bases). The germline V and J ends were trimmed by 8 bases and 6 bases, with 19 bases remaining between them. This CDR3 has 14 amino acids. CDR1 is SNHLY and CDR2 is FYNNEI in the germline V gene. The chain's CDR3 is CASASEGTSNGYTF. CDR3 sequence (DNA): TGTGCCAGCGCCTCGGAGGGGACCTCTAATGGCTACACCTTC. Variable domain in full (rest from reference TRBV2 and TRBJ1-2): EPEVTQTPSHQVTQMGQEVILRCVPISNHLYFYWYRQILGQKVEFLVSFYNNEISEKSEIFDDQFSVERPDGSNFTLKIRSTKLEDSAMYFCASASEGTSNGYTFGSGTRLTVV.

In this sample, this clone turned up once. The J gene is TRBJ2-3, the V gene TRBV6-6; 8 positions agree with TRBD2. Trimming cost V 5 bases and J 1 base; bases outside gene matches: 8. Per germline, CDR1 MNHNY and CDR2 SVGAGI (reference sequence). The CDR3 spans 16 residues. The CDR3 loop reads CASSGTSGSRTDTQYF. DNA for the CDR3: TGTGCCAGCAGTGGAACTAGCGGAAGTCGCACAGATACGCAGTATTTT.

CDR3 coding DNA: TGTGCCAGCAGCGCCGGACAGGGAAGGTATCAGCCCCAGCATTTT. The encoded protein is CASSAGQGRYQPQHF. This chain links TRBV6-5 with TRBJ1-5, with TRBD1 identical over 8 bases. Per germline, CDR1 MNHEY and CDR2 SVGAGI. The CDR3 sequence is 15 residues long. Trimming removed 6 bases from V and 5 bases from J; junction bases left unmatched: 9.

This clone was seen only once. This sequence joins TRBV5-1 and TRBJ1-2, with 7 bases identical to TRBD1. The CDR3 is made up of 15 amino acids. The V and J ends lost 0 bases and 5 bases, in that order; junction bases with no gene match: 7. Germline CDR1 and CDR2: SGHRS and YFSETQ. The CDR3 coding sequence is TGCGCCAGCAGCTTGGGAGGACAGGAGGAATATGGCTACACCTTC. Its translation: CASSLGGQEEYGYTF.

CDR3 in DNA: TGTGCCAGCAGTACGTGGGGGGCGGACACAGATACGCAGTATTTT. Translated: CASSTWGADTDTQYF. The chain employs TRBV6-2 or TRBV6-3 and TRBJ2-3, with D perhaps given as TRBD1 or TRBD2 (6 bases each). The V gene lost 5 bases and the J gene lost 2 bases, with 14 bases spanning the gap. The CDR3 has 15 residues. Germline CDR1 MNHEY, CDR2 SVGEGT.

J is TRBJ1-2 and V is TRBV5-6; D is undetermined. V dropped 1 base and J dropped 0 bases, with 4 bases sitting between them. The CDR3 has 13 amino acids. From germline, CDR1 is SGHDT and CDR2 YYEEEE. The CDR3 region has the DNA TGTGCCAGCAGCTTGATTGCTAACTATGGCTACACCTTC. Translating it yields CASSLIANYGYTF.

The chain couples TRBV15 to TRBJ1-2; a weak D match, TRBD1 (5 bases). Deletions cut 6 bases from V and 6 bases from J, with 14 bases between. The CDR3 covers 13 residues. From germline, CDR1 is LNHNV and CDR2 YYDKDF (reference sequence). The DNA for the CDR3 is TGTGCCACCAGTTCATCCGGGACTGATGGCTACACCTTC. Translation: CATSSSGTDGYTF.

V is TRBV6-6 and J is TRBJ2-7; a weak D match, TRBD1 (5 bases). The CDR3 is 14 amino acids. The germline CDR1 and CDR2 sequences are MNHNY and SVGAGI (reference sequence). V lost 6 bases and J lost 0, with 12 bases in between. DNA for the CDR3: TGTGCCAGCAGAACCTCCAGGGTCTCCTACGAGCAGTACTTC. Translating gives CASRTSRVSYEQYF.

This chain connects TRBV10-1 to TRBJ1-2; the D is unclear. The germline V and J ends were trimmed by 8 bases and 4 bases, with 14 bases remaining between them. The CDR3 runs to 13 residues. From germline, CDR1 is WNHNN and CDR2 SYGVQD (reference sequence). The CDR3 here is CASGPWDGYGYTF. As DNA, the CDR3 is TGCGCCAGCGGCCCGTGGGATGGCTATGGCTACACCTTC.

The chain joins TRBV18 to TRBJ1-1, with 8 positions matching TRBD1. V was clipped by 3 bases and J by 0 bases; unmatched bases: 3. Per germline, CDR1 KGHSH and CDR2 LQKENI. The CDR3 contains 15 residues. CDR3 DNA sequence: TGTGCCAGCTCACCGACGACAGGGGTGAACACTGAAGCTTTCTTT. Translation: CASSPTTGVNTEAFF.

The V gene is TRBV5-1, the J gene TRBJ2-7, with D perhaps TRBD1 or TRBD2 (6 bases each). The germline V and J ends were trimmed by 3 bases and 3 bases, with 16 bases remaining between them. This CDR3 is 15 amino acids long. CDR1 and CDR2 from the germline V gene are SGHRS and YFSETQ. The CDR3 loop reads CASSSGAGVGYEQYF. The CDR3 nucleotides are TGCGCCAGCAGCTCGGGGGCAGGGGTCGGCTACGAGCAGTACTTC.

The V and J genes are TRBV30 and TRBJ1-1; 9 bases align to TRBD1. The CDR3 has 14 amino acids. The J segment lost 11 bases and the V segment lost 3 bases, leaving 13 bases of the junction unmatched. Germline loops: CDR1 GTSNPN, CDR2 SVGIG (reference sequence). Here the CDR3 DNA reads TGTGCCTGGAGGCGCACTGATCACAGGGGGCTGGCTTTCTTT. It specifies CAWRRTDHRGLAFF.

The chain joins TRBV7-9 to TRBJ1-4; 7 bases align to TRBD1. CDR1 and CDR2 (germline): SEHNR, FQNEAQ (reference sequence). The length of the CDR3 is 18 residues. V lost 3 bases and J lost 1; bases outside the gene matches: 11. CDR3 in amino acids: CASSFTGTAGRTNEKLFF. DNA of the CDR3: TGTGCCAGCAGCTTCACCGGGACAGCGGGGAGAACTAATGAAAAACTGTTTTTT.

CDR3 region: CASSLVQGEIGNQPQHF. In DNA, the CDR3 is TGCGCCAGCAGCTTGGTACAGGGGGAAATCGGCAATCAGCCCCAGCATTTT. The rearrangement uses TRBV5-1 and TRBJ1-5; the match to TRBD1 covers 8 bases. From germline, CDR1 is SGHRS and CDR2 YFSETQ. The CDR3 extends over 17 amino acids. Trimming removed 0 bases from V and 2 bases from J; junction bases left unmatched: 7.

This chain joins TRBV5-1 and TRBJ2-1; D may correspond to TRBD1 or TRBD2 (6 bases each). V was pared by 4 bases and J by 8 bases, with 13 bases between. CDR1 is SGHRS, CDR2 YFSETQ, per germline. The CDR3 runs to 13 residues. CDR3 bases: TGCGCCAGCAGCCGAGGGGGGCTGGATGAGCAGTTCTTC. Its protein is CASSRGGLDEQFF.

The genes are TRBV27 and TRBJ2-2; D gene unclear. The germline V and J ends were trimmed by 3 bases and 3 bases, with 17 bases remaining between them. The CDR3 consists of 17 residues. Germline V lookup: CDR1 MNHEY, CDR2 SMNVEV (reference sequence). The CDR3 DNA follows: TGTGCCAGCAGTTTCCTCTCCAGGTTCACGGACACCGGGGAGCTGTTTTTT. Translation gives CASSFLSRFTDTGELFF.

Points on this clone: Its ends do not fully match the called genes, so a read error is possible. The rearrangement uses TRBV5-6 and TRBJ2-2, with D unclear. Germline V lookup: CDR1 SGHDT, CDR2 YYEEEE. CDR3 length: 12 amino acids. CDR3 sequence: CASRLAAGELFF. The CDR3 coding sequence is TGTGCCAGCAGGTTGGCCGCCGGGGAGCTGTTTTTT.

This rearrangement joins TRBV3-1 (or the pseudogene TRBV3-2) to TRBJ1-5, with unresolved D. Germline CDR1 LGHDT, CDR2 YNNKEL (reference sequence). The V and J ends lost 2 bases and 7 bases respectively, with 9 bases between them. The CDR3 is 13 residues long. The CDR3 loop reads CASSQSSTQPQHF. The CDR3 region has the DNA TGTGCCAGCAGCCAATCCTCGACGCAGCCCCAGCATTTT.

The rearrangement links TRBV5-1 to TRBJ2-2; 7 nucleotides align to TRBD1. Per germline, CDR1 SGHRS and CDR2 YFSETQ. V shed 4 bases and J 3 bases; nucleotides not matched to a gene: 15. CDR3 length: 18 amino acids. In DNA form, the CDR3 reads TGCGCCAGCAGCACCGGACCGCCGCGACAGGGTTACACCGGGGAGCTGTTTTTT. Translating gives CASSTGPPRQGYTGELFF.

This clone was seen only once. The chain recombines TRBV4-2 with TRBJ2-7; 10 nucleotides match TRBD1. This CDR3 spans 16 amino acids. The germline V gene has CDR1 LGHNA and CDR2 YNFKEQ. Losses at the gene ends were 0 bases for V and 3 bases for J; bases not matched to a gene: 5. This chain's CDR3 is CASSQEDRGKSYEQYF. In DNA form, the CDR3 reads TGTGCCAGCAGCCAAGAGGACAGGGGGAAAAGCTACGAGCAGTACTTC.

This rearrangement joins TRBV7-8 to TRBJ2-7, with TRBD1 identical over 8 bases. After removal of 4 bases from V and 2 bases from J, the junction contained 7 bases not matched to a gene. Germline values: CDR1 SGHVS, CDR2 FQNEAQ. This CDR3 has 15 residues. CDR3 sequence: CASSWNRGLTYEQYF. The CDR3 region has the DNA TGTGCCAGCAGCTGGAACAGGGGGTTAACCTACGAGCAGTACTTC.

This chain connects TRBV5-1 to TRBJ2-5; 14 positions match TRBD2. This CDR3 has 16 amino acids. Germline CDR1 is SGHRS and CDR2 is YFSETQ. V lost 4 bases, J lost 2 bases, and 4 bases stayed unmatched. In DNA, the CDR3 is TGCGCCAGCAGCCCCGGGACTAGCGGGGGACAAGAGACCCAGTACTTC. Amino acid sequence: CASSPGTSGGQETQYF. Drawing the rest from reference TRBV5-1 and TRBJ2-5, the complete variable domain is KAGVTQTPRYLIKTRGQQVTLSCSPISGHRSVSWYQQTPGQGLQFLFEYFSETQRNKGNFPGRFSGRQFSNSRSEMNVSTLELGDSALYLCASSPGTSGGQETQYFGPGTRLLVL.

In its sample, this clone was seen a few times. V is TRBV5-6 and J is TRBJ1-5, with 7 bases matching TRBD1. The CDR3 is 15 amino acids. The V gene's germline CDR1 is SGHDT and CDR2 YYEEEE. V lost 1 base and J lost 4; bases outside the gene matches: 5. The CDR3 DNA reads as TGTGCCAGCAGCTTGAGTTCAGGGGGTAATCAGCCCCAGCATTTT. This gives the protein CASSLSSGGNQPQHF.

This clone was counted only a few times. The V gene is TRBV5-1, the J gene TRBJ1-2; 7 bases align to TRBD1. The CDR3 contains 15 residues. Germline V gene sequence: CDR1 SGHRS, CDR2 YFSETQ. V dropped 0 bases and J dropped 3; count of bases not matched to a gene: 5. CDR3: CASSLASDRDYGYTF. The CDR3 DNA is TGCGCCAGCAGCTTGGCCAGTGACAGGGACTATGGCTACACCTTC.

CDR3: CASLDSYEQYF. The CDR3 nucleotides are TGTGCCAGCTTGGACAGCTACGAGCAGTACTTC. This chain joins TRBV11-2 and TRBJ2-7, with D possibly being TRBD1 (6 bases). The CDR3 contains 11 residues. V shed 8 bases and J shed 3 bases, with 8 bases lying between them. Germline-derived CDR1 and CDR2 are SGHAT and FQNNGV.

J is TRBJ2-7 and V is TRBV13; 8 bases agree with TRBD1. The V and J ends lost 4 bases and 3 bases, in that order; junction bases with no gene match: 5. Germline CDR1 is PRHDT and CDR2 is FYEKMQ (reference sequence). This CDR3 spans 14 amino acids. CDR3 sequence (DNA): TGTGCCAGCAGCTCAGGGACAGGTATCTACGAGCAGTACTTC. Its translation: CASSSGTGIYEQYF.

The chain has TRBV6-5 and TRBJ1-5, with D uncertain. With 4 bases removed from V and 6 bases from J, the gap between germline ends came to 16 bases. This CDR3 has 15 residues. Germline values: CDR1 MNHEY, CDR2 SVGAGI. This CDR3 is CASSSHQAGFQPQHF. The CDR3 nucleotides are TGTGCCAGCAGTTCCCACCAAGCTGGCTTTCAGCCCCAGCATTTT.

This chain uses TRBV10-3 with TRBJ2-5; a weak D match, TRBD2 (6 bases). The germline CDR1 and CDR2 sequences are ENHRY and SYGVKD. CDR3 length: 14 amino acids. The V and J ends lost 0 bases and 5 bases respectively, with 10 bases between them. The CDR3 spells CAISESQEGETQYF. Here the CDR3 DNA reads TGTGCCATCAGTGAGTCCCAGGAGGGGGAGACCCAGTACTTC.

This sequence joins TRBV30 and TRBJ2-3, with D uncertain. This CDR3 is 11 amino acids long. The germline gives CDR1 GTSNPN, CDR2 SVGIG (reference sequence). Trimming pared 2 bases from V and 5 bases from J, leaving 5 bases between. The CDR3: CAWSRKDTQYF. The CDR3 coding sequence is TGTGCCTGGAGTAGGAAAGATACGCAGTATTTT.

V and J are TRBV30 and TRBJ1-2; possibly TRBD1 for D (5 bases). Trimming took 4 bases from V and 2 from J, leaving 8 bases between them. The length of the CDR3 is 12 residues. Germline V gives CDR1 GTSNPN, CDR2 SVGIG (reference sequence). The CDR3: CAWKKGNYGYTF. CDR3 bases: TGTGCCTGGAAAAAGGGGAACTATGGCTACACCTTC.